The rows below give T cell receptor beta chains drawn from one sample of a study of OX40 agonist ivuxolimab in advanced cancers. TCRdb keeps only in-frame clones here, not all; method: immunoSEQ multiplex PCR. The table records 55,000 to 75,000 clones, around four fifths of them present only once. The material was CD4+ or CD8+ T cells sorted from blood, obtained in a trial of the OX40 agonist ivuxolimab. The receptors derive from an adult with an advanced solid tumor such as melanoma, head and neck, liver or kidney cancer. The CDR3 runs from the conserved cysteine through the conserved F or W.

v_call	j_call	cdr3_aa
TRBV5-4	TRBJ2-7	CASSLYGASSYEQYF
TRBV15	TRBJ1-1	CATSPGPGLENTEAFF
TRBV4-2	TRBJ2-7	CASSQENSYEQYF
TRBV7-3	TRBJ2-3	CASSTEPTDTQYF
TRBV5-6	TRBJ2-3	CASSLAHGTSGTDTQYF
TRBV10-3	TRBJ1-5	CAIPETYSNQPQHF
TRBV6-5	TRBJ2-1	CASSYWGGSNHEQFF
TRBV5-1	TRBJ1-6	CASSLSQGGNSPLHF
TRBV9	TRBJ2-5	CASSPRDTYQETQYF
TRBV18	TRBJ1-1	CASSPGGDTEAFF
TRBV5-5	TRBJ1-2	CASSVDRGLGYTF
TRBV28	TRBJ1-5	CASRPNMIDQPQHF
TRBV7-6	TRBJ1-3	CASSPRTGSGNTIYF
TRBV27	TRBJ2-5	CASRIRASGSETQYF
TRBV5-6	TRBJ2-5	CASSLVGETQYF
TRBV12-5	TRBJ2-5	CASGSPGTGTQETQYF
TRBV10-3	TRBJ1-4	CAISGTGGFEKLFF
TRBV5-1	TRBJ2-3	CASSLATTSGADTDTQYF
TRBV4-3	TRBJ1-3	CASSQGTEVGNTIYF
TRBV4-3	TRBJ2-1	CASSKRDYGYNEQFF
TRBV2	TRBJ2-1	CASSERTGFISNEQFF
TRBV6-1	TRBJ2-3	CASSRDRALDTQYF
TRBV12-5	TRBJ2-1	CASGLVAGGVVYNEQFF
TRBV6-1	TRBJ1-1	CASSEWMSEAFF
TRBV11-2	TRBJ2-2	CASSLDSGGIGELFF
TRBV9	TRBJ2-3	CASSDTGAGPDTQYF
TRBV2	TRBJ2-5	CASSLETQYF
TRBV4-2	TRBJ2-7	CASSQVGTEYEQYF
TRBV5-6	TRBJ1-6	CASSRRTENSPLHF
TRBV4-2	TRBJ2-7	CASSRAGRGSYEQYF